The entry below describes one T cell receptor (beta chain). Trimming took off 9 bases at V and 3 bases at J, with 12 bases between the two ends. The length of the CDR3 is 12 residues. The V gene's germline CDR1 is MGHDK and CDR2 SYGVNS. The data were taken from a study of CD8 T cells in Susac syndrome. Sequencing of TCR beta covered CD8+ and CD4+ T cells obtained from blood. Both CD4+ and CD8+ T cells were negatively isolated, and TEMRA cells underwent FACS enrichment. RNA was extracted with the RNeasy kit, and a quantity of about 0.5 to 1 ug was reverse transcribed using random hexamers. TCRdb redid the calling of the immunoSEQ multiplex PCR reads with MiXCR, one entry per CDR3 protein. Counted here are 160,000 or so distinct CDR3 sequences, roughly 95% occurring once; the ten biggest clones make up around 0.093%.

This rearrangement joins TRBV25-1 to TRBJ2-7; no reliable D call. The clonotype was recovered from a human donor with multiple sclerosis. The sample comprised CD4+ T cells from PBMCs. CDR3 in DNA: TGTGCCAGTAGGGATGAGGTCTACGAGCAGTACTTC. Protein: CASRDEVYEQYF.